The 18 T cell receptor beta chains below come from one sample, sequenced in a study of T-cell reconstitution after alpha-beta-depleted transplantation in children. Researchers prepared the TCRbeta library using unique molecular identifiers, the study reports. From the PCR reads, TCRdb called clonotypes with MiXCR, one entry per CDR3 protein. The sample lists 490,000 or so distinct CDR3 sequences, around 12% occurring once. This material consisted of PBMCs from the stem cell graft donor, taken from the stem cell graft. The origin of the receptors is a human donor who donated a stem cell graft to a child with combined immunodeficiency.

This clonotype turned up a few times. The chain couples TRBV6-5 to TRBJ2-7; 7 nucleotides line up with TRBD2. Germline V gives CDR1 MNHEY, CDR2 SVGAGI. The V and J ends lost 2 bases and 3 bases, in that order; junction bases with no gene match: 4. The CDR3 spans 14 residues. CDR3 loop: CASSYGRELYEQYF. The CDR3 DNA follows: TGTGCCAGCAGTTACGGGAGGGAGCTCTACGAGCAGTACTTC.

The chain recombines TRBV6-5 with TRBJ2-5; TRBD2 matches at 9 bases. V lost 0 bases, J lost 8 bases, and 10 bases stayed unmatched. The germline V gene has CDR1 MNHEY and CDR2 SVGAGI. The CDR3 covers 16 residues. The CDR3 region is CASSYSSGTSLETQYF. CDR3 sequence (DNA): TGTGCCAGCAGTTACTCCTCCGGGACTAGCCTAGAAACCCAGTACTTC.

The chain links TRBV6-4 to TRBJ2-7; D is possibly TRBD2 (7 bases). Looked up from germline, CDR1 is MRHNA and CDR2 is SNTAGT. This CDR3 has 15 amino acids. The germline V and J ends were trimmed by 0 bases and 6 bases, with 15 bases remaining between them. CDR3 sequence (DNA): TGTGCCAGCAGTGACTCTGCAGGGGAGGGATCCGAGCAGTACTTC. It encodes CASSDSAGEGSEQYF.

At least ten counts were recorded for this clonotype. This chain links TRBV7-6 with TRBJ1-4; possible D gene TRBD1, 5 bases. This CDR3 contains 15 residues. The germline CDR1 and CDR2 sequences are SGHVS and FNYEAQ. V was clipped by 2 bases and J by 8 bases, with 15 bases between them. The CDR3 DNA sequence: TGTGCCAGCAGCTTAATAAGGGGCCCAGGCGAAAAACTGTTTTTT. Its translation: CASSLIRGPGEKLFF.

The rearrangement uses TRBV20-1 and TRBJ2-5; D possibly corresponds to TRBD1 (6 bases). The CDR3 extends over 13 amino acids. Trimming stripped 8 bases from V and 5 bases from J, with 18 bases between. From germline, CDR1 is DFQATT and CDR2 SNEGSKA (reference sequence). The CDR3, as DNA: TGCAGTTCCCAACCCCAGGGGCGGGAGACCCAGTACTTC. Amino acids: CSSQPQGRETQYF.

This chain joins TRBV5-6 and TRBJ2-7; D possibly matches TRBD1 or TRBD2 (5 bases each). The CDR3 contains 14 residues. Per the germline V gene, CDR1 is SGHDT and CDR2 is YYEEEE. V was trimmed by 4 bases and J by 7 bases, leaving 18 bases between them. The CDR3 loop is CASSGWDRGTEQYF. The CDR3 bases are TGTGCCAGCAGCGGATGGGACCGGGGTACGGAGCAGTACTTC.

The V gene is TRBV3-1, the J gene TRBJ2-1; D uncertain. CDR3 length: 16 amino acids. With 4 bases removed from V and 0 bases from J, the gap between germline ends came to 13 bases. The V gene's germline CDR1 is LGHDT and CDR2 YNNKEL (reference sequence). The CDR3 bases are TGTGCCAGCAGCCCCTATCTCGGAAGCTCCTACAATGAGCAGTTCTTC. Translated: CASSPYLGSSYNEQFF.

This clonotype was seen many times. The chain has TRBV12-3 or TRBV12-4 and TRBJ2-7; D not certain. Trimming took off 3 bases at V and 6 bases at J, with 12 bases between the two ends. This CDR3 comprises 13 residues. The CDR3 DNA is TGTGCCAGCAGTTTCGGACCTGCCGCCGAGCAGTACTTC. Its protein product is CASSFGPAAEQYF.

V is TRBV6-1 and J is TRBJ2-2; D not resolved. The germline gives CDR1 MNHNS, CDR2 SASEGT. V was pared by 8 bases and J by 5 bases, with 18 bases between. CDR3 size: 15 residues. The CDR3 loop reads CASRLASLVTGELFF. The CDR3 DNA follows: TGTGCCAGCCGTCTGGCATCGCTGGTAACCGGGGAGCTGTTTTTT.

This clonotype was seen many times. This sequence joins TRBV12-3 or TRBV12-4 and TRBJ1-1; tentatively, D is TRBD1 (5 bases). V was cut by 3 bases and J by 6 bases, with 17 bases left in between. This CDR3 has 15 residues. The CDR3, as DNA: TGTGCCAGCAGTTTGACCTCCGGGGGGTTGTCTGAAGCTTTCTTT. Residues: CASSLTSGGLSEAFF.

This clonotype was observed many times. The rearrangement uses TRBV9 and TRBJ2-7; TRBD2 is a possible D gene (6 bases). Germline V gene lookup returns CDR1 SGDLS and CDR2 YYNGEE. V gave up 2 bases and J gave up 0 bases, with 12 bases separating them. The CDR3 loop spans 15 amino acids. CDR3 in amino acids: CASSVEAGISYEQYF. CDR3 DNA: TGTGCCAGCAGCGTCGAGGCGGGAATCTCCTACGAGCAGTACTTC.

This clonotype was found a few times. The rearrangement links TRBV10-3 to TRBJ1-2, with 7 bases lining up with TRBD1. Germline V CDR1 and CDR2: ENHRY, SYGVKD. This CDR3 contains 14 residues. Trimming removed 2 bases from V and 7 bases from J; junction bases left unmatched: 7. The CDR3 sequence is CAISEAQGGSGYTF. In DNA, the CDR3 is TGTGCCATCAGTGAGGCTCAGGGGGGTTCTGGCTACACCTTC.

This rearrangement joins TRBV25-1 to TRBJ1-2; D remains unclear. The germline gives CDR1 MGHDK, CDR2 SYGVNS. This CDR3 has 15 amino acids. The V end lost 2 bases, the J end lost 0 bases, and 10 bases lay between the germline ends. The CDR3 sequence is CASSEARASNYGYTF. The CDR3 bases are TGTGCCAGCAGTGAAGCCCGGGCCTCTAACTATGGCTACACCTTC.

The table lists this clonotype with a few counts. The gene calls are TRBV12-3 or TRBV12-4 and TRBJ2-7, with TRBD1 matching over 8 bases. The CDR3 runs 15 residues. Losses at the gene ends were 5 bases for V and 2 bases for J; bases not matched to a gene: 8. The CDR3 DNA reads TGTGCCAGCAGTCCCGGGACAGGACATACCTACGAGCAGTACTTC. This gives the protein CASSPGTGHTYEQYF.

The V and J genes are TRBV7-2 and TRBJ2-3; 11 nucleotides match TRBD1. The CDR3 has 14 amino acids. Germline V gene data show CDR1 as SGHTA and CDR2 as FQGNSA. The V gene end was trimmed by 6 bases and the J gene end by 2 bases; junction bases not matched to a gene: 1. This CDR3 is CASRDRGLTDTQYF. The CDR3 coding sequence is TGTGCCAGCAGGGACAGGGGGCTCACAGATACGCAGTATTTT.

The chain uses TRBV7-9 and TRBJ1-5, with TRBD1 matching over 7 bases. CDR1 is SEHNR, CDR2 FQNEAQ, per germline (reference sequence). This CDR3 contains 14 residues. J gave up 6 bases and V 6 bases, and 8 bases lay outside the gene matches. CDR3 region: CASSSQDRPQPQHF. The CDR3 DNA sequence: TGTGCCAGCAGTTCCCAGGACAGGCCTCAGCCCCAGCATTTT.

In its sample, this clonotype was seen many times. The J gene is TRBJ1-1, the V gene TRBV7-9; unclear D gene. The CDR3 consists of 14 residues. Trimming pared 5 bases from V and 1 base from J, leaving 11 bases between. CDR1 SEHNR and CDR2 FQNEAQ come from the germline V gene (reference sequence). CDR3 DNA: TGTGCCAGCAGCCTCGCCCGGGGGAACACTGAAGCTTTCTTT. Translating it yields CASSLARGNTEAFF.

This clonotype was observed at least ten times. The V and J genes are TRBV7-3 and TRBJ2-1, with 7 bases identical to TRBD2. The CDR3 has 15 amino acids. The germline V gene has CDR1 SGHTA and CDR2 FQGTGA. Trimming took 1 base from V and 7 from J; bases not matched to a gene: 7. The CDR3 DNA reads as TGTGCCAGCAGCTTAATGAGCGGGGCCGTTAATGAGCAGTTCTTC. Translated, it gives CASSLMSGAVNEQFF.